A single TCR beta chain is shown here with its context. This record comes from a study of naive and memory T cell subsets. Both TRBC1 and TRBC2 were covered by a beta constant-region primer of two equimolar oligonucleotides. The cDNA 3' end received a ligated single-stranded oligonucleotide carrying the SP2 primer and a 12-nucleotide UMI. TCRdb used MiXCR to reprocess the UMI-ligation and nested PCR reads, holding one entry per CDR3 protein. The sample lists more than 35,000 distinct CDR3 sequences, roughly 13% occurring once. Four subsets defined by CD45RA and CD27 were sorted after CD3, CD4, CD8 and live/dead staining. Germline V lookup: CDR1 MDHEN, CDR2 SYDVKM. The CDR3 consists of 12 residues. V was clipped by 5 bases and J by 14 bases, with 16 bases between them.

This chain connects TRBV28 to TRBJ2-1, with D perhaps matching TRBD1 (6 bases). This sequence originates from a human donor in good health. The sample comprised effector memory CD4+ T cells from blood. Sample subset: effector memory, CD45RA- CD27-. The CDR3 is CASSRQDRAEFF. CDR3 nucleotide sequence: TGTGCCAGCAGTCGACAGGACCGGGCTGAGTTCTTC.